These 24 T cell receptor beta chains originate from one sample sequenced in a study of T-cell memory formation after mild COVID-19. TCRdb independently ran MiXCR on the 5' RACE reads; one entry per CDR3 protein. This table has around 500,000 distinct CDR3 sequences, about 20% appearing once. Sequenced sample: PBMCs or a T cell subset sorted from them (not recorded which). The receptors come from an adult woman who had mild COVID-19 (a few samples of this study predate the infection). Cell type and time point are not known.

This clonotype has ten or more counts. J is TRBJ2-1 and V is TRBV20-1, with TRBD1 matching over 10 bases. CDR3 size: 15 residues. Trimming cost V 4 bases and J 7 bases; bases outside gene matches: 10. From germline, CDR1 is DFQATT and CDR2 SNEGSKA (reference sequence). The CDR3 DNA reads TGCAGTGCTAAGGCGGGACAGGGGTCTCAGAATGAGCAGTTCTTC. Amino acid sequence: CSAKAGQGSQNEQFF.

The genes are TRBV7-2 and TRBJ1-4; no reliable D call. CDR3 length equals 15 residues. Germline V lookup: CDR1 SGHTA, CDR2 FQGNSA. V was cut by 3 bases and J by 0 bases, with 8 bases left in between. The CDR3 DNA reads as TGTGCCAGCAGCTTCCAGTCAGCAACTAATGAAAAACTGTTTTTT. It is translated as CASSFQSATNEKLFF.

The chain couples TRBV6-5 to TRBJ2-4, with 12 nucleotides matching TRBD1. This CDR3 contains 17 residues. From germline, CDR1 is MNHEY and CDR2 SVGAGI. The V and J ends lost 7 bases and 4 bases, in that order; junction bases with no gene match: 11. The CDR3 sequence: CASTPVRDRGLKNIQYF. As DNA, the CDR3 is TGTGCCAGCACCCCAGTCCGGGACAGGGGGCTTAAAAACATTCAGTACTTC.

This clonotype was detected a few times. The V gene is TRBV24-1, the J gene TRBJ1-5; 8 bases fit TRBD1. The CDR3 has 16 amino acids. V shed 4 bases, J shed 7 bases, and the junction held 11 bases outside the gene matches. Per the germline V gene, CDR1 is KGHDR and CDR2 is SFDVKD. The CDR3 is CATSDSDRAWVQPQHF. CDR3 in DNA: TGTGCCACCAGTGACTCGGACAGGGCTTGGGTGCAGCCCCAGCATTTT.

CDR3 loop: CASSYISEGGYNEQFF. The CDR3 DNA reads TGTGCCAGCAGTTACATTAGCGAAGGGGGGTACAATGAGCAGTTCTTC. J is TRBJ2-1 and V is TRBV6-5; either TRBD1 or TRBD2 may fit D (6 bases each). This CDR3 has 16 residues. The germline CDR1 and CDR2 sequences are MNHEY and SVGAGI. V gave up 2 bases and J gave up 4 bases, with 15 bases separating them.

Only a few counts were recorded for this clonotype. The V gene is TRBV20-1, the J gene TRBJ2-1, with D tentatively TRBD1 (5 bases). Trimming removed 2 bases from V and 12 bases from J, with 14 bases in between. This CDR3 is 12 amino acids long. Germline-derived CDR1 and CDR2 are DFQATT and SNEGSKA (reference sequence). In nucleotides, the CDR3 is TGCAGTGCTAGATCAGGGCCGGGTGTGCAGTTCTTC. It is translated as CSARSGPGVQFF.

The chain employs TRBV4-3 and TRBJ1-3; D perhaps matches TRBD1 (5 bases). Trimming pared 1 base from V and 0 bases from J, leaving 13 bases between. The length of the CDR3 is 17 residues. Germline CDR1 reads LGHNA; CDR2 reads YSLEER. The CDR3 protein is CASSQGSPGASGNTIYF. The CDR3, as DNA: TGCGCCAGCAGCCAAGGGTCACCCGGGGCCTCTGGAAACACCATATATTTT.

In DNA, the CDR3 is TGCAGTGCTAGTCCCGCGGAGGGACAGGGAAACTATGGCTACACCTTC. This translates into CSASPAEGQGNYGYTF. The V and J genes are TRBV20-1 and TRBJ1-2, with 9 bases lining up with TRBD1. Trimming removed 3 bases from V and 2 bases from J; junction bases left unmatched: 10. The CDR3 consists of 16 residues. The V gene's germline CDR1 is DFQATT and CDR2 SNEGSKA (reference sequence).

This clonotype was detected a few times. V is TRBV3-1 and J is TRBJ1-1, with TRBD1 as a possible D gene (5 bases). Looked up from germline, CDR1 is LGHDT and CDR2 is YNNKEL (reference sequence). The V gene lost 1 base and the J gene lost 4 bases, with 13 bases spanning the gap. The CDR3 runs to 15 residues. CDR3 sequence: CASSQVPGGVTEAFF. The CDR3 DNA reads TGTGCCAGCAGCCAAGTACCGGGGGGGGTCACTGAAGCTTTCTTT.

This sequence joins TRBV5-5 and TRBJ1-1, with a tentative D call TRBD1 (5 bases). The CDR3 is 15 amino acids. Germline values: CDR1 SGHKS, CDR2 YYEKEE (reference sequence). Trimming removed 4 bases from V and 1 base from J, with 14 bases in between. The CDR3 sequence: CASSVLRGGNTEAFF. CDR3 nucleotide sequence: TGTGCCAGCAGCGTCCTTCGGGGGGGGAACACTGAAGCTTTCTTT.

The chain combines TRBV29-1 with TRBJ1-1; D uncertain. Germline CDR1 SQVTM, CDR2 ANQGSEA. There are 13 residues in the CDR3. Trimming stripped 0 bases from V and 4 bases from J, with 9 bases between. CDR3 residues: CSVEEGRSTEAFF. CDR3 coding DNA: TGCAGCGTTGAAGAAGGACGGAGCACTGAAGCTTTCTTT.

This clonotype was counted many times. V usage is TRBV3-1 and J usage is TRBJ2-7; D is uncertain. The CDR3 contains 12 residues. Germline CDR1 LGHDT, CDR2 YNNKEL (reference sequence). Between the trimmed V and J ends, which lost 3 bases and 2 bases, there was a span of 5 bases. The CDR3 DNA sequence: TGTGCCAGCAGCCAGGGCCCCTACGAGCAGTACTTC. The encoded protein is CASSQGPYEQYF.

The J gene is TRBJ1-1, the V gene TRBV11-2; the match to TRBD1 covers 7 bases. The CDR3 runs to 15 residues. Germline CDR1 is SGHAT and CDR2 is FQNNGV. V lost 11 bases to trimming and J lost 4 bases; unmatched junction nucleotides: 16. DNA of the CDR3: TGTGCCGGAACCCTTTGGGACAGTCAGGGCACTGAAGCTTTCTTT. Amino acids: CAGTLWDSQGTEAFF.

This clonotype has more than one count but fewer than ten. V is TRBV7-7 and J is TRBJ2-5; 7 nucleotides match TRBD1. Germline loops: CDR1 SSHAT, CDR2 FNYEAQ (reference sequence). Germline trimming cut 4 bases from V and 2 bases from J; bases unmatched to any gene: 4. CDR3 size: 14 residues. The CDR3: CASSSSGQQETQYF. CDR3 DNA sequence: TGTGCCAGCAGCTCGTCGGGACAGCAAGAGACCCAGTACTTC.

CDR3 bases: TGTGCCAGCAGCTTACTGGCTGACGTTGAAGCTTTCTTT. Protein sequence: CASSLLADVEAFF. The chain is built from TRBV7-9 and TRBJ1-1; D not certain. The CDR3 consists of 13 residues. Germline V gene lookup returns CDR1 SEHNR and CDR2 FQNEAQ (reference sequence). The V and J ends lost 2 bases and 7 bases respectively, with 11 bases between them.

CDR3 protein: CASSLFREGTDTQYF. CDR3 sequence (DNA): TGTGCCAGCAGTTTATTCAGGGAGGGGACAGATACGCAGTATTTT. V gene TRBV12-3 or TRBV12-4 combines with J gene TRBJ2-3; 7 bases are shared with TRBD2. CDR3 size: 15 residues. Trimming removed 2 bases from V and 3 bases from J; junction bases left unmatched: 5.

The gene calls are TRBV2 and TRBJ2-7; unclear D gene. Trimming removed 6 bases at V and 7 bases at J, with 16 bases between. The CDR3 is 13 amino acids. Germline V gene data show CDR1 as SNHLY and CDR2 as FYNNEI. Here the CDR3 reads CASRDTGFGEQYF. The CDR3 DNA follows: TGTGCCAGCAGGGATACTGGATTCGGAGAGCAGTACTTC. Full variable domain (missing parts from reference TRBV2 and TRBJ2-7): EPEVTQTPSHQVTQMGQEVILRCVPISNHLYFYWYRQILGQKVEFLVSFYNNEISEKSEIFDDQFSVERPDGSNFTLKIRSTKLEDSAMYFCASRDTGFGEQYFGPGTRLTVT.

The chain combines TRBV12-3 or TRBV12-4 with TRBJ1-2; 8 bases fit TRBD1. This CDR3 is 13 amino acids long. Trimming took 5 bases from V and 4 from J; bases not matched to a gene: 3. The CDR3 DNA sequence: TGTGCCAGCAGTACCGGACAGGGCTATGGCTACACCTTC. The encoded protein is CASSTGQGYGYTF.

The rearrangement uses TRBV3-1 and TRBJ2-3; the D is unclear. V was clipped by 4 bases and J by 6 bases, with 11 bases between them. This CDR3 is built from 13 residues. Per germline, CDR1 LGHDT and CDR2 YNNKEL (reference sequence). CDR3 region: CASSRLQMDTQYF. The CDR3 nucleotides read TGTGCCAGCAGCCGCCTTCAAATGGATACGCAGTATTTT.

In nucleotides, the CDR3 is TGCAGTGCAACCGGGAGACGGAGTACGCTCAGCTCCTACGAGCAGTACTTC. Its translation: CSATGRRSTLSSYEQYF. The chain is built from TRBV20-1 and TRBJ2-7; a weak D match, TRBD2 (6 bases). The germline V gene encodes CDR1 DFQATT and CDR2 SNEGSKA (reference sequence). V shed 6 bases and J shed 0 bases, with 24 bases lying between them. The CDR3 has 17 amino acids.

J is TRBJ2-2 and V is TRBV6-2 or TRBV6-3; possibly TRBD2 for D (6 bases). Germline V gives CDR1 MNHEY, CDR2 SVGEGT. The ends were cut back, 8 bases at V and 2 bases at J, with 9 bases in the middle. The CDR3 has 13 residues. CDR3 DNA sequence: TGTGCCAGCTGGGGAGGTAACACCGGGGAGCTGTTTTTT. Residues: CASWGGNTGELFF.

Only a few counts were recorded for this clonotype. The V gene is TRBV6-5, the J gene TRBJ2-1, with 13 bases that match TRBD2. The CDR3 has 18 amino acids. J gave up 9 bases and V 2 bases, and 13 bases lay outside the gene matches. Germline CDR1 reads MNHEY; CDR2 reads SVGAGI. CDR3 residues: CASSYDGTSGTRGREQFF. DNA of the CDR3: TGTGCCAGCAGTTACGACGGGACTAGCGGGACAAGAGGGCGTGAGCAGTTCTTC.

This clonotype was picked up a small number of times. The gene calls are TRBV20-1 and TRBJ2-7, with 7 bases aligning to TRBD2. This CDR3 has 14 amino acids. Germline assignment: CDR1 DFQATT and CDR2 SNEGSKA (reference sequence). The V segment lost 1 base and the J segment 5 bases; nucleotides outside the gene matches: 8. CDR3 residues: CSARGAGEIDEQYF. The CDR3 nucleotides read TGCAGTGCTAGAGGGGCGGGAGAAATAGACGAGCAGTACTTC.

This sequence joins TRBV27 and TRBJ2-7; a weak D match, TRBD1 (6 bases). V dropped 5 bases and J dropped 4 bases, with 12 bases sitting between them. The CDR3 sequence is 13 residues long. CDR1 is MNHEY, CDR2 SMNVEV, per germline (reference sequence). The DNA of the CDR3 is TGTGCCAGCAGTCATCGGACAGATTACGAGCAGTACTTC. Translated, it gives CASSHRTDYEQYF.